The clone carrying this T cell receptor (beta chain) was picked up a small number of times. Its matching antigen is unknown. The data originate from a study of T cell repertoires in cytomegalovirus infection. Trimming removed 6 bases from V and 0 bases from J; junction bases left unmatched: 8. The CDR3 contains 15 residues. TCRdb itself ran the reads through MiXCR, one entry per CDR3 protein. This table has roughly 180,000 distinct CDR3 sequences, about 20% appearing once. The sequencing here drew on CD8+ T cells from cultured PBMCs, taken from culture after CMV antigen stimulation. The gene calls are TRBV12-3 or TRBV12-4 and TRBJ2-7; 7 positions match TRBD1. The TCR comes from a human donor in good health (CMV status not recorded). Some clones in this sample may be carry-over from other donors' samples. CDR3: CASRTGVNPSYEQYF. The CDR3 DNA sequence: TGTGCCAGCAGAACAGGGGTTAATCCCTCCTACGAGCAGTACTTC.